Below, 19 T cell receptor beta chains from the same sample are listed, as sequenced in a study of CD8+ T cells in alopecia areata. Treatment noted: oral pan-JAK inhibitor, 5-10 mg twice daily. TCR sequencing used cDNA made by reverse transcription of extracted RNA. Clones were sequenced by immunoSEQ multiplex PCR, and TCRdb holds only the in-frame ones, with some missing. The sample includes around 270,000 clones, 55% to 75% of them seen just once. Sequenced here: CD4+ T cells sorted from blood, sampled at week 24, from a patient treated with tofacitinib. The source is a human donor with alopecia areata.

The chain recombines TRBV30 with TRBJ2-3; 8 bases align to TRBD2. The CDR3 has 15 residues. Losses at the gene ends were 0 bases for V and 2 bases for J; bases not matched to a gene: 4. Germline values: CDR1 GTSNPN, CDR2 SVGIG (reference sequence). CDR3 amino acids: CAWSVPGGATDTQYF. The CDR3 DNA sequence: TGTGCCTGGAGTGTACCCGGGGGGGCCACAGATACGCAGTATTTT.

The V gene is TRBV25-1, the J gene TRBJ2-6, with D possibly being TRBD1 (5 bases). CDR3 length equals 14 residues. Per the germline V gene, CDR1 is MGHDK and CDR2 is SYGVNS. Trimming pared 5 bases from V and 1 base from J, leaving 6 bases between. The CDR3 DNA sequence: TGTGCCAGCAGTAAGGGGTCTGGGGCCAACGTCCTGACTTTC. It encodes CASSKGSGANVLTF.

The chain recombines TRBV27 with TRBJ2-7, with D unclear. V dropped 0 bases and J dropped 0 bases, with 6 bases sitting between them. The CDR3 has 14 residues. Germline V gene data show CDR1 as MNHEY and CDR2 as SMNVEV (reference sequence). The CDR3 sequence: CASSLSIHSYEQYF. CDR3 sequence (DNA): TGTGCCAGCAGTTTATCTATCCACTCCTACGAGCAGTACTTC.

The chain carries TRBV15 and TRBJ1-6; D not resolved. This CDR3 contains 14 residues. Trimming took off 0 bases at V and 10 bases at J, with 10 bases between the two ends. The germline V gene has CDR1 LNHNV and CDR2 YYDKDF (reference sequence). CDR3 coding DNA: TGTGCCACCAGCAGAGAATTCCCATACTCACCCCTCCACTTT. This gives the protein CATSREFPYSPLHF.

The genes are TRBV4-3 and TRBJ2-7; possibly TRBD2 for D (6 bases). Germline V lookup: CDR1 LGHNA, CDR2 YSLEER. Trimming pared 0 bases from V and 0 bases from J, leaving 18 bases between. This CDR3 has 18 amino acids. The CDR3 sequence: CASSQDLAGRLVSYEQYF. The CDR3 DNA reads as TGCGCCAGCAGCCAAGATTTGGCGGGAAGGCTGGTCTCCTACGAGCAGTACTTC.

The chain combines TRBV6-6 with TRBJ2-7, with 7 bases matching TRBD1. The CDR3 has 13 residues. After removal of 5 bases from V and 5 bases from J, the junction contained 6 bases not matched to a gene. Germline V gives CDR1 MNHNY, CDR2 SVGAGI (reference sequence). Written as DNA, the CDR3 is TGTGCCAGCAGTCCAAGGGGGCTGCACGAGCAGTACTTC. It yields the protein CASSPRGLHEQYF.

This clone showed up just once. The rearrangement links TRBV5-1 to TRBJ2-7; D is ambiguous. Trimming took 1 base from V and 5 from J, leaving 10 bases between them. Germline loops: CDR1 SGHRS, CDR2 YFSETQ. CDR3 length: 13 amino acids. The CDR3 protein is CASSLPPNHEQYF. In DNA, the CDR3 is TGCGCCAGCAGCTTGCCCCCGAACCACGAGCAGTACTTC.

As DNA, the CDR3 is TGTGCCAGCGGGACTGTCTATGGCTACACCTTC. This encodes CASGTVYGYTF. The V and J genes are TRBV2 and TRBJ1-2; D is possibly TRBD1 (5 bases). The length of the CDR3 is 11 residues. Germline values: CDR1 SNHLY, CDR2 FYNNEI. The germline V and J ends were trimmed by 8 bases and 4 bases, with 8 bases remaining between them.

This chain links TRBV19 with TRBJ2-7; 7 bases agree with TRBD1. Germline assignment: CDR1 LNHDA and CDR2 SQIVND (reference sequence). The CDR3 spans 12 residues. V lost 8 bases and J lost 6; bases outside the gene matches: 7. CDR3: CASSTGRGEQYF. The CDR3 nucleotides are TGTGCCAGTTCGACAGGGCGCGGCGAGCAGTACTTC.

Here the CDR3 DNA reads TGTGCCAGCAGCTTTCCACAGGAAGCGCCTGAAGCTTTCTTT. As protein: CASSFPQEAPEAFF. The chain links TRBV7-9 to TRBJ1-1, with D possibly being TRBD1 (5 bases). The V gene lost 3 bases and the J gene lost 6 bases, with 14 bases spanning the gap. CDR1 and CDR2 (germline): SEHNR, FQNEAQ (reference sequence). The CDR3 runs to 14 residues.

The chain carries TRBV28 and TRBJ1-1; 7 nucleotides align to TRBD1. In germline, CDR1 is MDHEN, CDR2 SYDVKM. V lost 6 bases to trimming and J lost 2 bases; unmatched junction nucleotides: 9. The CDR3 is made up of 15 amino acids. Written as DNA, the CDR3 is TGTGCCAGCAGAGGGAGGGGGCTAGGAAACACTGAAGCTTTCTTT. It specifies CASRGRGLGNTEAFF.

The chain combines TRBV11-2 with TRBJ2-7; 12 nucleotides match TRBD1. CDR3 length: 18 amino acids. V shed 5 bases and J 5 bases; nucleotides not matched to a gene: 16. The germline CDR1 and CDR2 sequences are SGHAT and FQNNGV. The CDR3 reads CASSLIRWGQGAEDEQYF. As DNA, the CDR3 is TGTGCCAGCAGCCTCATCCGGTGGGGACAGGGGGCTGAGGACGAGCAGTACTTC.

This clone has just a few counts. The chain uses TRBV9 and TRBJ1-2, with D perhaps TRBD1 (5 bases). With 2 bases removed from V and 3 bases from J, the gap between germline ends came to 8 bases. CDR1 is SGDLS, CDR2 YYNGEE, per germline. This CDR3 has 13 amino acids. DNA of the CDR3: TGTGCCAGCAGCGTCCAGGGTGACTATGGCTACACCTTC. It is translated as CASSVQGDYGYTF.

Remarks on this clone: The sample holds other DNA sequences that translate to the same CDR3. The rearrangement links TRBV19 to TRBJ2-7, with TRBD1 matching over 8 bases. Germline CDR1 and CDR2: LNHDA and SQIVND (reference sequence). Trimming removed 5 bases from V and 1 base from J; junction bases left unmatched: 4. The CDR3 length is 14 residues. The CDR3 coding sequence is TGTGCCAGTAGTTTCGGACAGGGTTCCTACGAGCAGTACTTC. This codes for CASSFGQGSYEQYF.

J is TRBJ2-2 and V is TRBV9; possible D gene TRBD2, 6 bases. The germline CDR1 and CDR2 sequences are SGDLS and YYNGEE. The V end was cut by 0 bases, the J end by 4 bases, with 7 bases between. The CDR3 spans 14 residues. The CDR3, as DNA: TGTGCCAGCAGCGTAGCGGGGGTCACCGGGGAGCTGTTTTTT. Encoded protein: CASSVAGVTGELFF.

The chain recombines TRBV9 with TRBJ1-2, with TRBD1 identical over 10 bases. The CDR3 runs to 15 residues. With V trimmed by 3 bases and J by 5 bases, 7 bases remained unmatched. Germline CDR1 reads SGDLS; CDR2 reads YYNGEE. DNA for the CDR3: TGTGCCAGCAGCGAGTGGGACAGGGGAGGGTATGGCTACACCTTC. Its protein product is CASSEWDRGGYGYTF.

This clone was detected ten times or more. The V and J genes are TRBV5-1 and TRBJ1-5; TRBD1 agrees at 7 bases. There are 14 residues in the CDR3. With V trimmed by 4 bases and J by 5 bases, 6 bases remained unmatched. From germline, CDR1 is SGHRS and CDR2 YFSETQ. CDR3 bases: TGCGCCAGCAGCGTCGGGCAGGGGGATCAGCCCCAGCATTTT. Its translation: CASSVGQGDQPQHF. The variable domain in full, completed from reference TRBV5-1 and TRBJ1-5, reads KAGVTQTPRYLIKTRGQQVTLSCSPISGHRSVSWYQQTPGQGLQFLFEYFSETQRNKGNFPGRFSGRQFSNSRSEMNVSTLELGDSALYLCASSVGQGDQPQHFGDGTRLSIL.

The CDR3 here is CAGGRAANYGYTF. CDR3 in DNA: TGCGCCGGTGGGAGAGCCGCTAACTATGGCTACACCTTC. The chain is built from TRBV10-2 and TRBJ1-2; D ambiguous. Germline V lookup: CDR1 WSHSY, CDR2 SAAADI. The germline V and J ends were trimmed by 11 bases and 0 bases, with 13 bases remaining between them. The CDR3 totals 13 residues.

This clone was counted a few times. The CDR3 region has the DNA TGCAGCGCGCTTACCCAGGCCTCTGGGGCCAACGTCCTGACTTTC. Its translation is CSALTQASGANVLTF. V is TRBV29-1 and J is TRBJ2-6; D is unresolved. This CDR3 contains 15 residues. CDR1 is SQVTM and CDR2 is ANQGSEA in the germline V gene. The germline V and J ends were trimmed by 7 bases and 0 bases, with 13 bases remaining between them.